Following are 15 T cell receptor beta chains from one sample sequenced in a study of CD8 T cells in ankylosing spondylitis. Study-level findings and limits: Seemingly distinctive of ankylosing spondylitis blood was a TCR beta motif formed by eight highly homologous variants.

Antigens for these TCRs are unknown. TCRdb re-called the 5' RACE reads through MiXCR, storing one row per CDR3 protein. The sample lists 450,000 to 550,000 distinct CDR3 sequences; approximately 5% were seen once. Specimen: blood, either unsorted or a sorted T cell fraction (not recorded which). These TCRs come from a male donor with ankylosing spondylitis.

V and J are TRBV4-2 and TRBJ2-7; 7 positions agree with TRBD2. CDR3 length: 14 residues. J lost 3 bases, V lost 3 bases, and 5 bases had no gene match. Per the germline V gene, CDR1 is LGHNA and CDR2 is YNFKEQ. The CDR3 DNA follows: TGTGCCAGCAGCCAGGCTAGCGGTGACTACGAGCAGTACTTC. This sequence encodes CASSQASGDYEQYF.

This clonotype occurred many times. The chain combines TRBV7-9 with TRBJ2-7; 7 bases fit TRBD2. Per the germline V gene, CDR1 is SEHNR and CDR2 is FQNEAQ (reference sequence). This CDR3 is built from 14 residues. J was trimmed by 2 bases and V by 5 bases; bases with no gene match: 6. The CDR3 here is CASSPREETYEQYF. CDR3 DNA: TGTGCCAGCAGCCCTCGGGAGGAGACCTACGAGCAGTACTTC. The complete variable domain, with remaining parts taken from reference TRBV7-9 and TRBJ2-7, reads DTGVSQNPRHKITKRGQNVTFRCDPISEHNRLYWYRQTLGQGPEFLTYFQNEAQLEKSRLLSDRFSAERPKGSFSTLEIQRTEQGDSAMYLCASSPREETYEQYFGPGTRLTVT.

This clonotype has ten or more counts. The rearrangement links TRBV5-1 to TRBJ2-2; TRBD2 is a possible D gene (6 bases). The V and J ends lost 0 bases and 4 bases respectively, with 13 bases between them. This CDR3 contains 16 residues. Germline-derived CDR1 and CDR2 are SGHRS and YFSETQ. In nucleotides, the CDR3 is TGCGCCAGCAGCTTGGTTACCGGGACTCTCACCGGGGAGCTGTTTTTT. It encodes CASSLVTGTLTGELFF.

This clonotype was detected ten times or more. The chain recombines TRBV20-1 with TRBJ1-5; D call uncertain. The ends were cut back, 6 bases at V and 3 bases at J, with 15 bases in the middle. CDR1 DFQATT and CDR2 SNEGSKA come from the germline V gene (reference sequence). This CDR3 spans 14 amino acids. The CDR3 sequence: CSAPPILPNQPQHF. CDR3 coding DNA: TGCAGTGCCCCGCCCATTCTTCCCAATCAGCCCCAGCATTTT.

This clonotype occurred many times. The chain has TRBV15 and TRBJ1-5; D call uncertain. This CDR3 spans 15 amino acids. Trimming took off 8 bases at V and 1 base at J, with 15 bases between the two ends. Germline lookup yields CDR1 LNHNV and CDR2 YYDKDF (reference sequence). The CDR3 sequence is CATQASAGSNQPQHF. The DNA for the CDR3 is TGTGCCACCCAGGCGTCGGCGGGAAGCAATCAGCCCCAGCATTTT.

V usage is TRBV5-6 and J usage is TRBJ2-2; D remains unclear. Germline CDR1 reads SGHDT; CDR2 reads YYEEEE. The CDR3 spans 16 residues. Trimming took off 2 bases at V and 1 base at J, with 12 bases between the two ends. The CDR3 sequence is CASSFGPRENTGELFF. The CDR3 DNA sequence: TGTGCCAGCAGCTTCGGGCCTCGAGAGAACACCGGGGAGCTGTTTTTT.

This clonotype was picked up many times. The chain couples TRBV20-1 to TRBJ1-2, with D hard to call. CDR1 is DFQATT, CDR2 SNEGSKA, per germline (reference sequence). The CDR3 has 9 residues. V lost 3 bases and J 8 bases, leaving 4 bases between the germline ends. This chain's CDR3 is CSASRGYTF. Written as DNA, the CDR3 is TGCAGTGCTAGTCGGGGCTACACCTTC.

This clonotype was picked up many times. The V and J genes are TRBV5-1 and TRBJ2-1, with 12 bases that match TRBD2. V trimming: 4 bases; J trimming: 2 bases; junction bases outside the gene matches: 1. The germline CDR1 and CDR2 sequences are SGHRS and YFSETQ. CDR3 size: 15 residues. This chain's CDR3 is CASSPSGGAYNEQFF. For the CDR3, the DNA is TGCGCCAGCAGCCCTAGCGGGGGGGCCTACAATGAGCAGTTCTTC.

The sample holds many counts of this clonotype. This chain uses TRBV28 with TRBJ1-2; no clear D. Germline CDR1 is MDHEN and CDR2 is SYDVKM. V was shortened by 8 bases and J by 1 base, with 8 bases between the two germline ends. The CDR3 is 12 residues long. The CDR3 nucleotides are TGTGCCAGCCGTCTTCGTAACTATGGCTACACCTTC. Translating it yields CASRLRNYGYTF.

This clonotype was seen repeatedly, ten times or more. The chain joins TRBV12-3 or TRBV12-4 to TRBJ2-3; D remains ambiguous. V shed 3 bases and J shed 6 bases, with 22 bases lying between them. The CDR3 consists of 17 residues. The CDR3 DNA reads as TGTGCCAGCAGTTTGTTTTATCCGGTCGTCGCTACGGATACGCAGTATTTT. It is translated as CASSLFYPVVATDTQYF.

This clonotype has at least ten counts. The J gene is TRBJ2-7, the V gene TRBV9, with 7 bases lining up with TRBD1. CDR3 length: 15 residues. V lost 0 bases, J lost 4 bases, and 7 bases stayed unmatched. CDR1 and CDR2 from the germline V gene are SGDLS and YYNGEE. CDR3 protein: CASSVATGQQYEQYF. The CDR3 DNA is TGTGCCAGCAGCGTAGCTACGGGACAGCAGTACGAGCAGTACTTC.

This clonotype was detected ten times or more. The V and J genes are TRBV4-3 and TRBJ1-1; D not certain. CDR3 length: 14 amino acids. The germline CDR1 and CDR2 sequences are LGHNA and YSLEER. The V end lost 0 bases, the J end lost 10 bases, and 15 bases lay between the germline ends. The CDR3: CASSQELFQPRAFF. The CDR3 region has the DNA TGCGCCAGCAGCCAAGAGTTGTTCCAGCCACGAGCTTTCTTT.

This clonotype was counted many times. The V gene is TRBV20-1, the J gene TRBJ2-3; D is unclear. Per the germline V gene, CDR1 is DFQATT and CDR2 is SNEGSKA (reference sequence). V shed 6 bases and J shed 0 bases, with 7 bases lying between them. The CDR3 covers 12 residues. DNA for the CDR3: TGCAGTGCCCGGTGGAGCACAGATACGCAGTATTTT. Protein: CSARWSTDTQYF.

In its sample, this clonotype was seen many times. This chain joins TRBV7-9 and TRBJ1-1; D gene ambiguous. Germline assignment: CDR1 SEHNR and CDR2 FQNEAQ (reference sequence). The CDR3 consists of 15 residues. Trimming took off 6 bases at V and 1 base at J, with 15 bases between the two ends. CDR3 DNA sequence: TGTGCCAGCAGGGACGGACCAACCCAGAACACTGAAGCTTTCTTT. It encodes CASRDGPTQNTEAFF.

This clonotype appeared a few times. The chain has TRBV25-1 and TRBJ2-3, with TRBD2 matching 7 bases. The CDR3 is 15 amino acids. Germline trimming cut 4 bases from V and 2 bases from J; bases unmatched to any gene: 6. Germline values: CDR1 MGHDK, CDR2 SYGVNS. The CDR3, as DNA: TGTGCCAGCAGTGTCCGGGGGGATTACACAGATACGCAGTATTTT. It encodes CASSVRGDYTDTQYF.